This TCR beta chain was documented in a study of blood T cell repertoires in COVID-19 (dated by TCRdb to the early 2020s). Regarding the study in general: The collaborator samples originated in the United States, Italy and Spain and spanned the acute and convalescent phases of COVID-19. The material from the prospective study consisted of cDNA or gDNA derived from T cells, B-cell-depleted T cells, or PBMCs. Deeply sampled blood TCRbeta repertoires from subjects exposed to, actively infected with, or recovered from COVID-19 were included in the dataset. The repertoires were released in a freely available public database intended as a resource for research on the immune response to SARS-CoV-2. Samples came from the ongoing ImmuneRACE study (first 160 participants) plus 1,254 subjects from 6 global collaborators. Nearly every sample came with metadata listing a de-identified subject ID, COVID-19 status, age in years and sex. Where HLA class I and class II types were available, the types were taken from metadata supplied by the sample provider, not from assay-based typing. The paper's findings and limits, for the study overall: Clinical and demographic metadata were provided uncurated, with the amount varying by source and participant.

TCRbeta CDR3 regions were amplified from genomic DNA by means of the immunoSEQ Assay, a bias-controlled multiplex PCR. Regarding the original processing steps: The number of nucleated cells in each sample was estimated from the amplification of reference gene primers within the assay. To quantify the absolute abundance of each unique TCRbeta CDR3 rearrangement, sequence reads were collapsed and filtered. For each sample, productive Simpson clonality was calculated as the square root of Simpson's diversity index across productive rearrangements. The source is immuneACCESS, and TCRdb retained only in-frame sequences with V and J called. Part of the clones is not carried over; for the studies checked, unresolved V genes explain less than half of this, and the remainder is unexplained. The D gene and trimming were derived from the DNA, and the V and J assignments and clone size from that table. Recorded for this sample are a few hundred thousand clones; 85% of them occurred a single time. In total, the top ten clones hold 3% to 4% of the sample.

In the case of this clone: Its antigen remains undetermined. No clone much larger than this one lies a single base away; base qualities are absent.

Collaborating institutions collected whole blood in K2EDTA tubes following their own protocols. For TCRbeta analysis, collaborators shipped samples in one of three forms: frozen whole blood, isolated PBMCs, or DNA extracted from either of those sample types. Including cysteine and phenylalanine, the CDR3 has 19 amino acids. Only the CDR3 DNA is retained, 57 bases long and in frame from the first base. Clipping removes 0 bases from V and 4 bases from J, with 17 as the unmatched junction base count. CDR1 SGHDT and CDR2 YYEEEE were looked up in the germline V gene. This sequence uses TRBV5-6 and TRBJ2-3, with 7 bases in between that match TRBD2. This receptor was obtained from a woman aged 18-29 years with acute or convalescent COVID-19. Sequencing used peripheral blood. The bases read TGTGCCAGCAGCTTGGGCCCCCCGGCTAGCGGAGGAAGCTCAGATACGCAGTATTTT. It codes for CASSLGPPASGGSSDTQYF.